A single sample gave rise to the 9 T cell receptor beta chains below, sequenced in a study of monozygotic twins with inflammatory bowel disease (dated by TCRdb to about 2019). Library preparation employed 5' RACE. Sequencing used an Illumina HiSeq 2500. TCRdb reanalyzed the reads, keeping one entry per CDR3 protein sequence and omitting DNA. This sample's clone table shows 330,000 or so distinct CDR3 sequences. The top ten hold 2% of the sample. The sequenced sample consisted of blood. The origin of the receptors is a human donor with ulcerative colitis or Crohn's disease, or a healthy co-twin of an affected twin (not recorded which).

The chain is built from TRBV11-1 and TRBJ1-5; checking the TCRdb D call of TRBD1 is not possible without DNA. Germline CDR1 reads SGHAT; CDR2 reads FQDESV (reference sequence). The CDR3 has 19 residues. The CDR3 region is CASSTISRVIRGAGQPQHF. Looking up the rest from reference TRBV11-1 and TRBJ1-5 gives the full variable domain: EAEVAQSPRYKITEKSQAVAFWCDPISGHATLYWYRQILGQGPELLVQFQDESVVDDSQLPKDRFSAERLKGVDSTLKIQPAELGDSAMYLCASSTISRVIRGAGQPQHFGDGTRLSIL.

This sequence joins TRBV20-1 and TRBJ2-2. The CDR3 extends over 15 amino acids. Germline V gene lookup returns CDR1 DFQATT and CDR2 SNEGSKA (reference sequence). The CDR3 sequence: CSARVADEYTGELFF.

The V call is TRBV5-4, the J call TRBJ2-7; checking the TCRdb D call of TRBD1 is not possible without DNA. CDR3 length equals 12 residues. Germline CDR1 is SGHNT and CDR2 is YYREEE (reference sequence). The CDR3 protein is CASSTGTGVWYF.

V is TRBV28 and J is TRBJ1-1. The CDR3 is 13 amino acids. Looked up from germline, CDR1 is MDHEN and CDR2 is SYDVKM. CDR3 region: CASSLAVITEAFF.

The chain joins TRBV7-3 to TRBJ2-4; TCRdb calls TRBD2, which cannot be checked without DNA. Per the germline V gene, CDR1 is SGHTA and CDR2 is FQGTGA. The CDR3 extends over 16 amino acids. The CDR3 reads CASSSGLAGSKNIQYF.

V usage is TRBV5-1 and J usage is TRBJ1-1; lacking DNA, the TRBD1 call made by TCRdb goes unchecked. CDR1 and CDR2 (germline): SGHRS, YFSETQ. CDR3 length equals 14 residues. The CDR3 is CASSYPGGSTEAFF.

The chain employs TRBV11-2 and TRBJ2-7; TCRdb indicates TRBD2, and absent DNA this call remains unverified. The germline CDR1 and CDR2 sequences are SGHAT and FQNNGV. The CDR3 spans 14 residues. CDR3 loop: CASNPGTSGYEQYF.

The rearrangement uses TRBV4-1 and TRBJ1-1; TCRdb outputs TRBD1, but without DNA this stays unchecked. The V gene's germline CDR1 is MGHRA and CDR2 YSYEKL. This CDR3 has 16 amino acids. CDR3 region: CASSQDKRQGGTEAFF.

The rearrangement links TRBV5-1 to TRBJ2-1; TCRdb returns TRBD1, unconfirmable since there is no DNA. CDR3 length: 14 amino acids. CDR1 and CDR2 (germline): SGHRS, YFSETQ. CDR3 loop: CASSLNHRGDEQFF.